What follows are 16 T cell receptor beta chains derived from one specimen sequenced in a study of OX40 agonist ivuxolimab in advanced cancers. Clones were sequenced by immunoSEQ multiplex PCR, and TCRdb holds only the in-frame ones, with some missing. The repertoire holds around 14,000 clones, with 80% to 90% as singletons. The sample was CD4+ or CD8+ T cells sorted from blood, taken in a trial of the OX40 agonist ivuxolimab. These receptors were taken from an adult with an advanced solid tumor such as melanoma, head and neck, liver or kidney cancer.

The table lists this clone with a count of one. The chain links TRBV6-1 to TRBJ1-2; D not resolved. The germline V gene has CDR1 MNHNS and CDR2 SASEGT. Trimming removed 2 bases from V and 8 bases from J, with 12 bases in between. This CDR3 comprises 13 residues. CDR3 nucleotide sequence: TGTGCCAGCAGTGAATACGCACCGAAGGGCTACACCTTC. The encoded protein is CASSEYAPKGYTF.

This sequence joins TRBV23-1 and TRBJ2-6; tentatively, D is TRBD1 (6 bases). TRBV23-1 is an ORF, with its function uncertain. With 10 bases removed from V and 2 bases from J, the gap between germline ends came to 9 bases. There are 13 residues in the CDR3. CDR3 nucleotides: TGCGCCAACAGGGTCCCTGGGGCCAACGTCCTGACTTTC. Its translation is CANRVPGANVLTF.

The chain joins TRBV29-1 to TRBJ1-1, with D perhaps matching TRBD1 (5 bases). The germline V gene encodes CDR1 SQVTM and CDR2 ANQGSEA. V was cut by 7 bases and J by 2 bases, with 14 bases left in between. The CDR3 runs to 13 residues. This CDR3 is CSGGSQVNTEAFF. The CDR3 region has the DNA TGCAGCGGAGGATCACAGGTTAACACTGAAGCTTTCTTT.

V gene TRBV19 combines with J gene TRBJ1-5; TRBD1 might be the D (6 bases). CDR1 LNHDA and CDR2 SQIVND come from the germline V gene (reference sequence). Deletions cut 10 bases from V and 9 bases from J, with 25 bases between. There are 15 residues in the CDR3. The CDR3 nucleotides read TGTGCCACAACCCGGGACACCGGTTTTGATCGGCCCCAGCATTTT. Protein sequence: CATTRDTGFDRPQHF.

The chain has TRBV9 and TRBJ2-1; 10 positions agree with TRBD2. Germline V gene sequence: CDR1 SGDLS, CDR2 YYNGEE. CDR3 length equals 16 residues. The J segment lost 4 bases and the V segment lost 4 bases, leaving 8 bases of the junction unmatched. CDR3 region: CASSSISGGSYNEQFF. The CDR3 DNA reads as TGTGCCAGCAGCTCCATTAGCGGGGGGTCTTACAATGAGCAGTTCTTC.

The chain links TRBV6-1 to TRBJ1-2; D remains ambiguous. The CDR3 extends over 14 amino acids. Trimming took 1 base from V and 5 from J, leaving 11 bases between them. The germline gives CDR1 MNHNS, CDR2 SASEGT. In nucleotides, the CDR3 is TGTGCCAGCAGTGAAGTTGTGACTATGTATGGCTACACCTTC. Translation: CASSEVVTMYGYTF.

J is TRBJ1-3 and V is TRBV6-5; TRBD1 aligns across 10 bases. The V and J ends lost 5 bases and 2 bases, in that order; junction bases with no gene match: 3. CDR1 and CDR2 (germline): MNHEY, SVGAGI. This CDR3 has 15 amino acids. CDR3 bases: TGTGCCAGCAGTAGACAGGGGGCGCCTGGAAACACCATATATTTT. Translating it yields CASSRQGAPGNTIYF.

This sequence joins TRBV2 and TRBJ2-7; tentatively, D is TRBD1 or TRBD2 (7 bases each). CDR3 size: 13 residues. V lost 8 bases, J lost 4 bases, and 15 bases lay in between. CDR1 and CDR2 from the germline V gene are SNHLY and FYNNEI. CDR3 nucleotides: TGTGCCAGCGACAGGGAGGGGGGATACGAGCAGTACTTC. As protein: CASDREGGYEQYF.

The rearrangement joins TRBV11-2 to TRBJ1-6; TRBD1 matches at 11 bases. From germline, CDR1 is SGHAT and CDR2 FQNNGV. The length of the CDR3 is 15 residues. J was trimmed by 9 bases and V by 5 bases; bases with no gene match: 6. The DNA for the CDR3 is TGTGCCAGCAGCAGCACCGGGACAGGGGGTTCACCCCTCCACTTT. It specifies CASSSTGTGGSPLHF. Using reference TRBV11-2 and TRBJ1-6 for the parts outside the CDR3, the full variable domain is EAGVAQSPRYKIIEKRQSVAFWCNPISGHATLYWYQQILGQGPKLLIQFQNNGVVDDSQLPKDRFSAERLKGVDSTLKIQPAKLEDSAVYLCASSSTGTGGSPLHFGNGTRLTVT.

The V and J genes are TRBV9 and TRBJ1-4, with 12 bases aligning to TRBD1. The trim removed 0 bases at V and 8 bases at J, leaving 11 bases unmatched. Per germline, CDR1 SGDLS and CDR2 YYNGEE. The CDR3 is made up of 18 amino acids. The CDR3 loop is CASSVDGTGGNRDEKLFF. Written as DNA, the CDR3 is TGTGCCAGCAGCGTAGATGGGACAGGGGGCAACAGGGACGAAAAACTGTTTTTT.

A note on this clone: Germline is not matched at one junction end, which may reflect a read error. The rearrangement links TRBV7-7 to TRBJ2-1; D unresolved. This CDR3 has 11 residues. The germline gives CDR1 SSHAT, CDR2 FNYEAQ (reference sequence). This CDR3 is CASSSGVKQFF. The CDR3 coding sequence is TGTGCTAGCAGCTCTGGAGTGAAGCAGTTCTTC.

This chain links TRBV10-1 with TRBJ2-7, with 8 bases matching TRBD1. V lost 5 bases, J lost 4 bases, and 7 bases stayed unmatched. CDR1 and CDR2 from the germline V gene are WNHNN and SYGVQD (reference sequence). This CDR3 comprises 14 residues. The CDR3 loop is CASSKGTGPYEQYF. The CDR3 DNA follows: TGCGCCAGCAGTAAGGGGACAGGTCCGTACGAGCAGTACTTC.

Written as DNA, the CDR3 is TGTGCCAGCAGTTATCGGGCAGGGAGCACCGGGGAGCTGTTTTTT. It codes for CASSYRAGSTGELFF. The chain employs TRBV6-5 and TRBJ2-2; possibly TRBD1 or TRBD2 for D (5 bases each). The V and J ends lost 3 bases and 4 bases respectively, with 12 bases between them. The germline CDR1 and CDR2 sequences are MNHEY and SVGAGI. This CDR3 spans 15 amino acids.

V gene TRBV2 combines with J gene TRBJ1-1; 7 bases are shared with TRBD1. V was clipped by 7 bases and J by 5 bases; unmatched bases: 10. Germline CDR1 and CDR2: SNHLY and FYNNEI. The CDR3 consists of 14 residues. DNA of the CDR3: TGTGCCAGCATTATACGACAGGGATTAACTGAAGCTTTCTTT. As protein: CASIIRQGLTEAFF. Drawing the rest from reference TRBV2 and TRBJ1-1, the complete variable domain is EPEVTQTPSHQVTQMGQEVILRCVPISNHLYFYWYRQILGQKVEFLVSFYNNEISEKSEIFDDQFSVERPDGSNFTLKIRSTKLEDSAMYFCASIIRQGLTEAFFGQGTRLTVV.

This chain links TRBV7-8 with TRBJ1-1; D uncertain. Germline V gene data show CDR1 as SGHVS and CDR2 as FQNEAQ. This CDR3 comprises 13 residues. The ends were cut back, 1 base at V and 8 bases at J, with 11 bases in the middle. CDR3 amino acids: CASSLVSGREAFF. The CDR3 DNA is TGTGCCAGCAGCTTAGTTTCGGGCAGGGAAGCTTTCTTT.

V is TRBV6-6 and J is TRBJ1-3; possible D gene TRBD1, 5 bases. Trimming left V 7 bases short and J 2 bases short, with 9 bases between. Germline values: CDR1 MNHNY, CDR2 SVGAGI (reference sequence). The CDR3 length is 13 residues. The CDR3 DNA reads TGTGCCAGCACTGGGGGTGCTGGAAACACCATATATTTT. It yields the protein CASTGGAGNTIYF.